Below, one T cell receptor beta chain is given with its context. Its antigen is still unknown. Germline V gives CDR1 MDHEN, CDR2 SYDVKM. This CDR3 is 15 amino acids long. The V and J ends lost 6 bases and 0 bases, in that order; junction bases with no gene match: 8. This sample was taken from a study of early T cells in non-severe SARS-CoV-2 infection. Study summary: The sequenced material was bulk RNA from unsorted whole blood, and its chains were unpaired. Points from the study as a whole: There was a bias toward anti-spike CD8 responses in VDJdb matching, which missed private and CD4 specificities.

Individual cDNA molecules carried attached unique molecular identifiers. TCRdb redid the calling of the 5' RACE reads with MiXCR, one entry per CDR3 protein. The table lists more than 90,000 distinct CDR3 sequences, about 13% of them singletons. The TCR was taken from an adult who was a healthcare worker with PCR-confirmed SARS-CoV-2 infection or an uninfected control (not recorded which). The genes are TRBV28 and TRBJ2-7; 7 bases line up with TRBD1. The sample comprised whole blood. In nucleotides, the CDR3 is TGTGCCAGCAGCCAGACAGGGACCCTCTCCTACGAGCAGTACTTC. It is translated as CASSQTGTLSYEQYF.